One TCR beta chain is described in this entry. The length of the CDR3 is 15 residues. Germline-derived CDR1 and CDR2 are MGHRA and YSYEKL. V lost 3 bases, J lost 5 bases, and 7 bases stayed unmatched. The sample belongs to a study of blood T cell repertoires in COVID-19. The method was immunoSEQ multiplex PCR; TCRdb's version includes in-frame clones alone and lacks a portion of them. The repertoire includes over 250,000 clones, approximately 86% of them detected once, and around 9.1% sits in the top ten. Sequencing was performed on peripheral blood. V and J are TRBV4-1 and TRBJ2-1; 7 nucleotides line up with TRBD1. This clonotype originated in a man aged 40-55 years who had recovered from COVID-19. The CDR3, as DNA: TGCGCCAGCAGCCAGGACAGGAGGAAGGACAATGAGCAGTTCTTC. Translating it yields CASSQDRRKDNEQFF.